What follows are 8 T cell receptor beta chains derived from one specimen sequenced in a study of T cell responses to AZD1222 COVID-19 vaccine (dated by TCRdb to 2020 to 2023). Receptor libraries were prepared by the immunoSEQ multiplex PCR assay. TCRdb mirrors the immuneACCESS table, restricted to in-frame sequences. Some clones are absent from its copies; in checked studies, under half trace to an unresolved V gene, and the reason for the others is unknown. Across this sample there are approximately 100,000 clones, with approximately 81% seen only once. The ten biggest clones cover 4.5% of the sample. Sample time point, as interpreted from the label and publication: about 28 days (+/-7) after the second vaccine dose. Here the sequenced sample was peripheral blood, taken 28 days after the second AZD1222 dose. The receptors originated from an adult who received the AZD1222 COVID-19 vaccine.

The rearrangement links TRBV27 to TRBJ1-1; the D gene is possibly TRBD1 (6 bases). CDR3 size: 13 residues. The ends were cut back, 5 bases at V and 5 bases at J, with 12 bases in the middle. CDR1 and CDR2 from the germline V gene are MNHEY and SMNVEV (reference sequence). CDR3 protein: CASSQGIGTEAFF. In DNA form, the CDR3 reads TGTGCCAGCAGTCAGGGGATTGGGACTGAAGCTTTCTTT.

The V and J genes are TRBV12-3 or TRBV12-4 and TRBJ1-2, with 8 bases aligning to TRBD1. J was trimmed by 12 bases and V by 6 bases; bases with no gene match: 12. The CDR3 spans 13 residues. The CDR3 sequence: CASSHPMARGHTF. The DNA for the CDR3 is TGTGCCAGCAGCCACCCGATGGCCAGGGGGCACACCTTC.

The V gene is TRBV27, the J gene TRBJ1-2, with D uncertain. Germline CDR1 is MNHEY and CDR2 is SMNVEV (reference sequence). The CDR3 contains 15 residues. V was pared by 5 bases and J by 0 bases, with 13 bases between. CDR3 DNA sequence: TGTGCCAGCAGTCCCGACATCGGGCCTAACTATGGCTACACCTTC. This encodes CASSPDIGPNYGYTF.

The chain has TRBV21-1 and TRBJ2-3; the D segment call TRBD2 is taken from the table without a DNA check. TRBV21-1 is designated a pseudogene. CDR3 length equals 16 residues. The CDR3 loop reads CASSKGSGGESDTQYF. In nucleotides, the CDR3 is TGTGCCAGCAGCAAAGGCAGCGGGGGGGAGTCAGATACGCAGTATTTT.

J is TRBJ1-2 and V is TRBV18, with D maybe TRBD1 (5 bases). CDR3 length equals 14 residues. The germline CDR1 and CDR2 sequences are KGHSH and LQKENI. Trimming stripped 2 bases from V and 4 bases from J, with 11 bases between. The chain's CDR3 is CASSPGLDSYGYTF. DNA of the CDR3: TGTGCCAGCTCACCAGGGTTAGACAGCTATGGCTACACCTTC.

The chain combines TRBV6-5 with TRBJ2-7; D call uncertain. V shed 0 bases and J shed 2 bases, with 11 bases lying between them. The germline CDR1 and CDR2 sequences are MNHEY and SVGAGI. The CDR3 contains 15 residues. CDR3 nucleotides: TGTGCCAGCAGTTACTCGTTGACTTCGACCTACGAGCAGTACTTC. Amino acids: CASSYSLTSTYEQYF.

V usage is TRBV4-2 and J usage is TRBJ2-1; tentatively, D is TRBD2 (6 bases). From germline, CDR1 is LGHNA and CDR2 YNFKEQ. Trimming left V 1 base short and J 8 bases short, with 18 bases between. This CDR3 is built from 16 residues. The CDR3 spells CASSQALDLAVYEQFF. DNA of the CDR3: TGTGCCAGCAGCCAAGCCCTGGACTTAGCGGTCTATGAGCAGTTCTTC.

V and J are TRBV24-1 and TRBJ2-1; 8 nucleotides agree with TRBD2. Losses at the gene ends were 3 bases for V and 0 bases for J; bases not matched to a gene: 9. The CDR3 totals 18 residues. The germline V gene encodes CDR1 KGHDR and CDR2 SFDVKD. The CDR3 here is CATSDPILAGSSYNEQFF. The CDR3 DNA reads as TGTGCCACCAGTGATCCAATCTTAGCGGGAAGCTCCTACAATGAGCAGTTCTTC.